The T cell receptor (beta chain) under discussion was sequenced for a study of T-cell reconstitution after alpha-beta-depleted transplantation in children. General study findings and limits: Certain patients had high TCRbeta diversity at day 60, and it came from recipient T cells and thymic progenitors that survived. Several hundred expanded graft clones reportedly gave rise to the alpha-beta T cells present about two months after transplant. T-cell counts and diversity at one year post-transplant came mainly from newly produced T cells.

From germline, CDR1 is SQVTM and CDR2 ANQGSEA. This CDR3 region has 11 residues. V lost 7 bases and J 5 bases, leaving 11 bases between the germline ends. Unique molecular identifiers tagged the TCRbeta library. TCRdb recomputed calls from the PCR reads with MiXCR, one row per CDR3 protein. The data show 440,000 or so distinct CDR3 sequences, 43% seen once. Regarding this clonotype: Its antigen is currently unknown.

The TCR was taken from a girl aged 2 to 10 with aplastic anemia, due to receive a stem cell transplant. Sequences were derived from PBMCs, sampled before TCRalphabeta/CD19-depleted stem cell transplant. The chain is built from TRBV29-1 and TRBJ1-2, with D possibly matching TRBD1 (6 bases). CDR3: CSDNREYGYTF. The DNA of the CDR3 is TGCAGCGACAACAGGGAGTATGGCTACACCTTC.